Presented here are 8 T cell receptor beta chains from one specimen sequenced in a study of blood T cell repertoires in COVID-19. Using immunoSEQ multiplex PCR, the repertoire was profiled, and TCRdb retains in-frame clones only, with some absent. The table has about 150,000 clones, over 75% seen once. What was sequenced was peripheral blood. The receptor source for this set is a man in his late teens or twenties with COVID-19, enrolled during active disease.

The chain uses TRBV15 and TRBJ2-7; 8 nucleotides line up with TRBD2. CDR3 length: 17 residues. Germline CDR1 reads LNHNV; CDR2 reads YYDKDF (reference sequence). V lost 0 bases and J lost 2; bases outside the gene matches: 9. CDR3 nucleotide sequence: TGTGCCACCAGCAGAGATCTTACTAGCGGTTATCCCTACGAGCAGTACTTC. Translating gives CATSRDLTSGYPYEQYF.

The chain uses TRBV3-1 (or the pseudogene TRBV3-2) and TRBJ1-3, with D perhaps TRBD1 (6 bases). Germline V gene sequence: CDR1 LGHDT, CDR2 YNNKEL (reference sequence). Trimming stripped 4 bases from V and 8 bases from J, with 12 bases between. This CDR3 has 13 amino acids. CDR3 in DNA: TGTGCCAGCAGCCCAGGGGCGAGGGACACCATATATTTT. This encodes CASSPGARDTIYF.

The chain uses TRBV10-3 and TRBJ1-6, with D perhaps matching TRBD1 (6 bases). Looked up from germline, CDR1 is ENHRY and CDR2 is SYGVKD. Trimming pared 7 bases from V and 0 bases from J, leaving 13 bases between. The CDR3 is 16 residues long. The CDR3 protein is CAIKAGESSYNSPLHF. In nucleotides, the CDR3 is TGTGCCATCAAAGCAGGGGAGAGCTCCTATAATTCACCCCTCCACTTT.

The chain recombines TRBV11-2 with TRBJ1-2, with TRBD1 identical over 8 bases. Looked up from germline, CDR1 is SGHAT and CDR2 is FQNNGV. The junction had 4 bases not matched to a gene; V was cut back by 3 bases and J by 7 bases. The CDR3 runs 13 residues. The CDR3 spells CASSFVGQGGYTF. In DNA form, the CDR3 reads TGTGCCAGCAGCTTCGTCGGACAGGGTGGCTACACCTTC.

This clone showed up just once. This chain uses TRBV28 with TRBJ2-5, with a tentative D call TRBD2 (6 bases). Per germline, CDR1 MDHEN and CDR2 SYDVKM. The ends were cut back, 2 bases at V and 2 bases at J, with 18 bases in the middle. This CDR3 is 17 amino acids long. CDR3 protein: CASSLRGYRKRQETQYF. For the CDR3, the DNA is TGTGCCAGCAGTTTACGGGGGTATAGGAAGAGGCAAGAGACCCAGTACTTC. The whole variable domain, filled in from reference TRBV28 and TRBJ2-5, reads DVKVTQSSRYLVKRTGEKVFLECVQDMDHENMFWYRQDPGLGLRLIYFSYDVKMKEKGDIPEGYSVSREKKERFSLILESASTNQTSMYLCASSLRGYRKRQETQYFGPGTRLLVL.

The rearrangement uses TRBV19 and TRBJ1-1; 9 bases map to TRBD1. CDR3 length equals 13 residues. CDR1 is LNHDA and CDR2 is SQIVND in the germline V gene (reference sequence). V trimming: 5 bases; J trimming: 4 bases; junction bases outside the gene matches: 2. Here the CDR3 reads CASSPTGGTEAFF. CDR3 nucleotides: TGTGCCAGTAGTCCGACAGGGGGCACTGAAGCTTTCTTT.

This chain links TRBV4-2 with TRBJ2-1, with a possible D match to TRBD1 (5 bases). This CDR3 has 13 residues. V was cut by 1 base and J by 8 bases, with 9 bases left in between. CDR1 is LGHNA, CDR2 YNFKEQ, per germline. In nucleotides, the CDR3 is TGTGCCAGCAGCCAAGGGGGCCTATATGAGCAGTTCTTC. Its protein product is CASSQGGLYEQFF.

The gene calls are TRBV9 and TRBJ2-3; 16 bases are a match to TRBD2. The CDR3 loop spans 16 amino acids. Germline CDR1 is SGDLS and CDR2 is YYNGEE. V trimming: 3 bases; J trimming: 5 bases; junction bases outside the gene matches: 3. CDR3 DNA sequence: TGTGCCAGCAGCGCGGGACTAGCGGGAGGGAAAGATACGCAGTATTTT. This codes for CASSAGLAGGKDTQYF.